Listed below are T cell receptor beta chains from one sample, sequenced in a study of technical replicates of blood from a handful of donors. The data were produced by immunoSEQ multiplex PCR, yet TCRdb's version contains in-frame clones alone and is incomplete. The data contain roughly 66,000 clones, around 88% of them singletons. Specimen: PBMCs. The receptors derive from a human donor in good health. Some clones in this sample may be carry-over from other donors' samples. Both conserved end residues are part of each CDR3. The D gene is left open where the match is weak. Rows may omit the clone size; those that give it use once, few, many or a size class.

abundance	d_gene	v_gene	j_gene	CDR3nt	CDR3aa
.	.	TRBV6-5	TRBJ2-2	TGTGCCAGCAGTTTCTGGCGGGACGTCACCGGGGAGCTGTTTTTT	CASSFWRDVTGELFF
.	.	TRBV7-2	TRBJ1-2	TGTGCCAGCAGCTTACGACAGGTCGTAGAGGGCTACACCTTC	CASSLRQVVEGYTF
.	TRBD1	TRBV19	TRBJ2-7	TGTGCCAGTAGTACCCGGGACAGGACCTACGAGCAGTACTTC	CASSTRDRTYEQYF
.	TRBD1	TRBV7-2	TRBJ1-2	TGTGCCAGCAACAGAAGGACAGGAATTGCCTATGGCTACACCTTC	CASNRRTGIAYGYTF
.	TRBD2	TRBV4-1	TRBJ2-1	TGCGCCAGCAGCCAAGTTGGCGGGACTAGCGGGGACTACAATGAGCAGTTCTTC	CASSQVGGTSGDYNEQFF
.	.	TRBV5-1	TRBJ2-7	TGCGCCAGCAGCTTGGGTAGTAGCGGCCCATTTGGGCAGTACTTC	CASSLGSSGPFGQYF
.	TRBD2	TRBV6-1	TRBJ2-1	TGTGCCAGCAGGGGACTAGCGGGGAGTACCAATGAGCAGTTCTTC	CASRGLAGSTNEQFF
.	.	TRBV5-4	TRBJ1-4	TGTGCCAGCAGTAGAACCTTGAGTGGTACTAATGAAAAACTGTTTTTT	CASSRTLSGTNEKLFF
few	.	TRBV5-1	TRBJ1-1	TGCGCCAGCAGCTTCACAGAGAACACTGAAGCTTTCTTT	CASSFTENTEAFF
.	TRBD1	TRBV6-5	TRBJ2-7	TGTGCCAGCAGTCAGACAGGGAATTACGAGCAGTACTTC	CASSQTGNYEQYF
.	.	TRBV4-3	TRBJ2-1	TGCGCCAGCAGCCAAGACTCCCTAGTTGACAATGAGCAGTTCTTC	CASSQDSLVDNEQFF
.	.	TRBV18	TRBJ1-6	TGTGCCAGCTCACCCCAGGGCTCCTATAATTCACCCCTCCACTTT	CASSPQGSYNSPLHF
.	.	TRBV27	TRBJ2-7	TGTGCCAGCAGTTTATTGGCCCCCCTCGGACGGACATCACCTTACGAGCAGTACTTC	CASSLLAPLGRTSPYEQYF
once	TRBD2	TRBV5-1	TRBJ2-7	TGCGCCAGCAGCTCTCAAGCGGGGGCCTACGAGCAGTACTTC	CASSSQAGAYEQYF
.	.	TRBV7-2	TRBJ2-7	TGTGCCAGCAGCTTAAAAGGGAGCTCCTACGAGCAGTACTTC	CASSLKGSSYEQYF
.	TRBD1	TRBV7-2	TRBJ1-5	TGTGCCAGCAGCTTAGTCGGACAGGGTGGCCAGCCCCAGCATTTT	CASSLVGQGGQPQHF
.	.	TRBV15	TRBJ1-4	TGTGCCACCAGCAGGCCTGCTACACAGCTCGAAAAACTGTTTTTT	CATSRPATQLEKLFF
.	TRBD1	TRBV4-1	TRBJ2-7	TGCGCCAGCAGCCAAGAGGGACAGCCATCCTACGAGCAGTACTTC	CASSQEGQPSYEQYF
.	TRBD2	TRBV27	TRBJ2-1	TGTGCCAGCAGTTTCCCGGGACTAGCGGGGAGAAGGAATGAGCAGTTCTTC	CASSFPGLAGRRNEQFF
.	.	TRBV6-4	TRBJ2-2	TGTGCCAGCAGTGACTCCCGGGACACCGGGGAGCTGTTTTTT	CASSDSRDTGELFF
.	TRBD1	TRBV4-2	TRBJ1-4	TGTGCCAGCAGCCAGGGGGACAGGGAGAGTGAAAAACTGTTTTTT	CASSQGDRESEKLFF
.	TRBD2	TRBV19	TRBJ2-1	TGTGCCAGTAGCCGTTCGGGGACTAGCTTAGGTGAGCAGTTCTTC	CASSRSGTSLGEQFF
once	TRBD1	TRBV5-6	TRBJ1-5	TGTGCCAGCAGCTCGGGACAGGGGGCAAGGCAGCCCCAGCATTTT	CASSSGQGARQPQHF
.	TRBD1	TRBV27	TRBJ1-1	TGTGCCAGCAGTTTTCGACAGGGGCGCACTGAAGCTTTCTTT	CASSFRQGRTEAFF
few	.	TRBV7-2	TRBJ2-7	TGTGCCAGCAGCGGACAGCTGGGCAACGAGCAGTACTTC	CASSGQLGNEQYF
.	.	TRBV7-9	TRBJ2-1	TGTGCCAGCAGCCAAGAACTACTAGGTGGCGATGAGCAGTTCTTC	CASSQELLGGDEQFF
.	.	TRBV5-1	TRBJ1-1	TGCGCCAGCAGCCCCGCAGCGGGGACCCCTGAAGCTTTCTTT	CASSPAAGTPEAFF
.	TRBD1	TRBV19	TRBJ1-5	TGTGCCAGTCTTCCCGGGACAGGGGGCATTTTGGGCAATCAGCCCCAGCATTTT	CASLPGTGGILGNQPQHF
.	TRBD2	TRBV29-1	TRBJ2-1	TGCAGCGCCCGGGGGACTAGCGGGAGGGCCAATGAGCAGTTCTTC	CSARGTSGRANEQFF
.	TRBD1	TRBV7-2	TRBJ1-5	TGTGCCAGCAGCCAGGACAGGGATGGCAATCAGCCCCAGCATTTT	CASSQDRDGNQPQHF
few	.	TRBV15	TRBJ1-6	TGTGCCACCAGCAGAGATAAGGGACTGCGATTTTCACCCCTCCACTTT	CATSRDKGLRFSPLHF
.	.	TRBV21-1	TRBJ1-6	TGTGCCAGCAGCAAAGTGCCGATGAGCTCCTATAATTCACCCCTCCACTTT	CASSKVPMSSYNSPLHF
.	.	TRBV4-3	TRBJ2-7	TGCGCCAGCAGCCAAGATCTTCGGGGTTACGAGCAGTACTTC	CASSQDLRGYEQYF
.	TRBD1	TRBV30	TRBJ2-7	TGTGCCTGGAGTCCTGGACAGGCCTCCGAGCAGTACTTC	CAWSPGQASEQYF
.	TRBD1	TRBV4-1	TRBJ1-4	TGCGCCAGCAGCCATCAACAGGGGGCCTTTGAAAAACTGTTTTTT	CASSHQQGAFEKLFF
.	.	TRBV18	TRBJ2-2	TGTGCCAGCTCAGACAAAAGAAACACCGGGGAGCTGTTTTTT	CASSDKRNTGELFF
.	.	TRBV2	TRBJ2-3	TGTGCCAGCAGTTCAAGGGGCAGCGGCACAGATACGCAGTATTTT	CASSSRGSGTDTQYF
.	.	TRBV5-3	TRBJ1-5	TGTGCCAGAAGCCTGGCGACAGTTAGGGGCAATCAGCCCCAGCATTTT	CARSLATVRGNQPQHF
.	.	TRBV10-1	TRBJ1-2	TGCGCCAGCAGGACCGGGGAGGATGGCTACACCTTC	CASRTGEDGYTF
once	.	TRBV18	TRBJ2-2	TGTGCCAGCTCACCACTTTCGGCGGCGAACACCGGGGAGCTGTTTTTT	CASSPLSAANTGELFF
medium-sized	.	TRBV10-2	TRBJ2-3	TGCGCCAGTGGAGAGGGTGATACGCAGTATTTT	CASGEGDTQYF
.	.	TRBV7-3	TRBJ2-5	TGTGCCAGCAGCTTAGGTACCGGAGAGACCCAGTACTTC	CASSLGTGETQYF